Shown below are 14 T cell receptor beta chains from a single sample sequenced in a study of cytomegalovirus exposure and HLA in healthy donors. Vbeta (60) and Jbeta (13) primers were used in the PCR. Assay: immunoSEQ multiplex PCR; the TCRdb copy retains only in-frame clones and omits some. The sample carries about 190,000 clones, roughly 77% recorded once. The sample taken for sequencing was PBMCs. Receptors were obtained from a woman between 50 and 59 years old in good health and CMV-seronegative.

This clone was seen more than once but under ten times. The V and J genes are TRBV4-3 and TRBJ2-2; 11 positions agree with TRBD2. Germline CDR1 LGHNA, CDR2 YSLEER. The CDR3 totals 19 residues. J lost 3 bases, V lost 1 base, and 10 bases had no gene match. CDR3 sequence (DNA): TGCGCCAGCAGCCAAGGAGGGGCTAGCGGGGGGCTCGACACCGGGGAGCTGTTTTTT. It encodes CASSQGGASGGLDTGELFF.

This chain joins TRBV2 and TRBJ1-5; D is possibly TRBD1 (5 bases). The CDR3 contains 13 residues. The germline V gene encodes CDR1 SNHLY and CDR2 FYNNEI. The V end lost 6 bases, the J end lost 3 bases, and 9 bases lay between the germline ends. The CDR3 DNA sequence: TGTGCCAGCAGGGAGACAGACAATCAGCCCCAGCATTTT. It yields the protein CASRETDNQPQHF.

In this sample, this clone turned up once. The chain carries TRBV5-1 and TRBJ2-2, with a tentative D call TRBD2 (6 bases). Germline assignment: CDR1 SGHRS and CDR2 YFSETQ. The V and J ends lost 2 bases and 4 bases respectively, with 12 bases between them. CDR3 size: 15 residues. CDR3 DNA: TGCGCCAGCAGCTTTGGCGGGGTGGTCACCGGGGAGCTGTTTTTT. It yields the protein CASSFGGVVTGELFF.

The chain is built from TRBV5-5 and TRBJ2-7; no definite D call. The length of the CDR3 is 13 residues. Germline values: CDR1 SGHKS, CDR2 YYEKEE (reference sequence). V lost 0 bases and J 4 bases, leaving 8 bases between the germline ends. The CDR3 DNA reads TGTGCCAGCAGCTTGGAGAGTGCTTACGAGCAGTACTTC. As protein: CASSLESAYEQYF.

The rearrangement uses TRBV7-3 and TRBJ2-1; D may be TRBD1 (6 bases). The CDR3 sequence is 15 residues long. Trimming took off 5 bases at V and 9 bases at J, with 20 bases between the two ends. In germline, CDR1 is SGHTA, CDR2 FQGTGA. The CDR3 sequence is CASSPGPGARGEQFF. The CDR3 coding sequence is TGTGCCAGCAGCCCGGGGCCAGGGGCCAGGGGTGAGCAGTTCTTC.

A remark on this clone: Other DNA sequences in the sample encode the same CDR3. The rearrangement links TRBV7-9 to TRBJ1-4, with 10 bases aligning to TRBD1. This CDR3 has 15 residues. Germline V lookup: CDR1 SEHNR, CDR2 FQNEAQ (reference sequence). V shed 5 bases and J 3 bases; nucleotides not matched to a gene: 3. This CDR3 reads CASSPGTGANEKLFF. Written as DNA, the CDR3 is TGTGCCAGCAGCCCTGGGACAGGGGCTAATGAAAAACTGTTTTTT.

The chain couples TRBV29-1 to TRBJ2-6; 11 bases agree with TRBD1. CDR1 is SQVTM and CDR2 is ANQGSEA in the germline V gene. The CDR3 consists of 16 residues. V dropped 5 bases and J dropped 2; count of bases not matched to a gene: 5. This chain's CDR3 is CSVSGQGAAGANVLTF. The CDR3, as DNA: TGCAGCGTTTCAGGACAGGGGGCTGCTGGGGCCAACGTCCTGACTTTC.

This clone was found once. The rearrangement uses TRBV7-8 and TRBJ2-5; TRBD2 might be the D (5 bases). The J call may be wrong; the DNA end is better matched by TRBJ2-7. This CDR3 is built from 15 residues. The germline gives CDR1 SGHVS, CDR2 FQNEAQ. CDR3 amino acids: CASSLEGGSAYEQYF. The CDR3 DNA reads TGTGCCAGCAGCTTAGAAGGTGGTAGCGCGTACGAGCAGTACTTC.

This chain connects TRBV15 to TRBJ1-1, with unresolved D. Germline CDR1 is LNHNV and CDR2 is YYDKDF (reference sequence). The CDR3 length is 14 residues. Deletions cut 1 base from V and 0 bases from J, with 6 bases between. The CDR3 loop is CATSRAQMNTEAFF. DNA for the CDR3: TGTGCCACCAGCAGAGCCCAGATGAACACTGAAGCTTTCTTT.

This chain connects TRBV29-1 to TRBJ2-2; 9 nucleotides match TRBD2. Germline-derived CDR1 and CDR2 are SQVTM and ANQGSEA. This CDR3 is built from 13 residues. V lost 4 bases and J lost 7; bases outside the gene matches: 4. DNA for the CDR3: TGCAGCGTTGTAGGGCGGGAGGGCGGGGAGCTGTTTTTT. It specifies CSVVGREGGELFF.

The chain uses TRBV5-1 and TRBJ1-1; 12 nucleotides line up with TRBD1. Per germline, CDR1 SGHRS and CDR2 YFSETQ. The CDR3 contains 20 residues. Unmatched junction bases numbered 14, after V lost 1 base and J lost 1 base. CDR3 protein: CASSLMGDRGLGSSNTEAFF. The CDR3 DNA reads TGCGCCAGCAGCTTGATGGGGGACAGGGGGCTCGGGAGCTCGAACACTGAAGCTTTCTTT.

The V and J genes are TRBV5-1 and TRBJ2-5, with 8 positions matching TRBD2. CDR3 length: 14 amino acids. Per the germline V gene, CDR1 is SGHRS and CDR2 is YFSETQ. V shed 3 bases and J 5 bases; nucleotides not matched to a gene: 6. CDR3 in amino acids: CASSSLRGGETQYF. DNA for the CDR3: TGCGCCAGCAGCTCCCTTCGGGGGGGGGAGACCCAGTACTTC.

The chain links TRBV19 to TRBJ1-3; unclear D gene. Trimming took 11 bases from V and 1 from J, leaving 15 bases between them. Germline-derived CDR1 and CDR2 are LNHDA and SQIVND (reference sequence). The length of the CDR3 is 14 residues. The CDR3 DNA reads as TGTGCCGCCCAGCCAGCGGCATCTGGAAACACCATATATTTT. It translates to CAAQPAASGNTIYF.

This clone showed up just a few times. The chain uses TRBV6-1 and TRBJ2-7; D may be TRBD2 (6 bases). The CDR3 totals 14 residues. Deletions cut 4 bases from V and 3 bases from J, with 13 bases between. The V gene's germline CDR1 is MNHNS and CDR2 SASEGT. CDR3 sequence (DNA): TGTGCCAGCAGTGGATCAGGGACTTACTACGAGCAGTACTTC. It is translated as CASSGSGTYYEQYF.